This T cell receptor beta chain originates from a study of T cells in Graves' hyperthyroidism and ophthalmopathy. CDR1 MGHDK and CDR2 SYGVNS come from the germline V gene. The CDR3 consists of 13 residues. The V gene end was trimmed by 4 bases and the J gene end by 8 bases; junction bases not matched to a gene: 1. The authors obtained PBMCs from around 11 ml of fresh peripheral blood. There are many counts of this clonotype. Researchers took RNA transcripts and amplified the TCR beta CDR3 regions from them. First-round RT-PCR targeting the TCR CDR3 was performed with the HTBI primer set. TCRdb reprocessed the multiplex PCR reads with MiXCR, giving one entry per CDR3 protein. The table has 150,000 to 200,000 distinct CDR3 sequences, 15% to 20% seen once.

The sequenced sample consisted of blood. The rearrangement uses TRBV25-1 and TRBJ1-6; 8 positions agree with TRBD1. This clonotype was obtained from a woman in her forties or fifties with Graves' hyperthyroidism. The CDR3 DNA sequence: TGTGCCAGCAGTGGACAGGGGTATTCACCCCTCCACTTT. Its translation: CASSGQGYSPLHF. The variable domain in full, with the rest retrieved from reference TRBV25-1 and TRBJ1-6, is EADIYQTPRYLVIGTGKKITLECSQTMGHDKMYWYQQDPGMELHLIHYSYGVNSTEKGDLSSESTVSRIRTEHFPLTLESARPSHTSQYLCASSGQGYSPLHFGNGTRLTVT.